These T cell receptor beta chains were read from a single sample in a study of T cell responses to AZD1222 COVID-19 vaccine. The data were produced by immunoSEQ multiplex PCR, yet TCRdb's version contains in-frame clones alone and is incomplete. The sample includes 120,000 or so clones, around 90% seen only once; the top ten take roughly 5.4%. This specimen was peripheral blood, taken on day 0 of AZD1222 vaccination. These receptors were obtained from an adult in good health. Both conserved end residues are part of each CDR3. The D gene is left open where the match is weak. For some rows the clone size is stated as once, few or many, or as a class when expanded; others skip it.

d_gene: NA
abundance: NA
j_gene: TRBJ1-4
v_gene: TRBV3-1/TRBV3-2
CDR3nt: TGTGCCAGCAGCCAAGACCCTGGGGGGCGCGAAAAACTGTTTTTT
CDR3aa: CASSQDPGGREKLFF

d_gene: TRBD1
abundance: NA
j_gene: TRBJ2-7
v_gene: TRBV11-2
CDR3nt: TGTGCCAGCAGCTTAGGGGCTCTGTCCATTAGACAGGGGGTCGAGCAGTACTTC
CDR3aa: CASSLGALSIRQGVEQYF

d_gene: TRBD2
abundance: NA
j_gene: TRBJ2-1
v_gene: TRBV7-9
CDR3nt: TGTGCCAGCACCACACTAGCGGGCGCCTACAATGAGCAGTTCTTC
CDR3aa: CASTTLAGAYNEQFF

d_gene: NA
abundance: NA
j_gene: TRBJ1-1
v_gene: TRBV9
CDR3nt: TGTGCCAGCAGCGCCACTAACACTGAAGCTTTCTTT
CDR3aa: CASSATNTEAFF

d_gene: TRBD1
abundance: NA
j_gene: TRBJ1-2
v_gene: TRBV18
CDR3nt: TGTGCCAGCTCACCACCAGGGGGCATGGGCTACACCTTC
CDR3aa: CASSPPGGMGYTF

d_gene: NA
abundance: NA
j_gene: TRBJ2-5
v_gene: TRBV5-1
CDR3nt: TGCGCCAGCAGCTTGCCGACAAGCCAAGAGACCCAGTACTTC
CDR3aa: CASSLPTSQETQYF

d_gene: NA
abundance: NA
j_gene: TRBJ1-4
v_gene: TRBV6-6
CDR3nt: TGTGCCAGCAGACTAGACAGTTCAACTAATGAAAAACTGTTTTTT
CDR3aa: CASRLDSSTNEKLFF

d_gene: NA
abundance: NA
j_gene: TRBJ2-7
v_gene: TRBV16
CDR3nt: TGTGCCAGCAGCCAATCCGGGACCAGTCTCTACGAGCAGTACTTC
CDR3aa: CASSQSGTSLYEQYF

d_gene: TRBD1
abundance: NA
j_gene: TRBJ1-4
v_gene: TRBV5-1
CDR3nt: TGCGCCAGCAGCTTCTCTACAGGGGGGAATAATGAAAAACTGTTTTTT
CDR3aa: CASSFSTGGNNEKLFF

d_gene: NA
abundance: NA
j_gene: TRBJ2-5
v_gene: TRBV28
CDR3nt: TGTGCCAGCAGTATTGGACGGGGGGAGACCCAGTACTTC
CDR3aa: CASSIGRGETQYF

d_gene: NA
abundance: NA
j_gene: TRBJ1-2
v_gene: TRBV28
CDR3nt: TGTGCCAGCAGTTTATCGATCTATGGCTACACCTTC
CDR3aa: CASSLSIYGYTF

d_gene: NA
abundance: NA
j_gene: TRBJ1-1
v_gene: TRBV12-3/TRBV12-4
CDR3nt: TGTGCCAGCAGCTCAAGGAACACTGAAGCTTTCTTT
CDR3aa: CASSSRNTEAFF

d_gene: NA
abundance: NA
j_gene: TRBJ2-5
v_gene: TRBV19
CDR3nt: TGTGCCAGTAGCCTCACAGGGCCGGAGACCCAGTACTTC
CDR3aa: CASSLTGPETQYF

d_gene: NA
abundance: once
j_gene: TRBJ2-1
v_gene: TRBV10-3
CDR3nt: TGTGCCATCAGTGCGGGTGGCGAGCAGTTCTTC
CDR3aa: CAISAGGEQFF

d_gene: NA
abundance: NA
j_gene: TRBJ1-6
v_gene: TRBV7-2
CDR3nt: TGTGCCAGCAGCTTAGCGCGAGAGACCTACTATAATTCACCCCTCCACTTT
CDR3aa: CASSLARETYYNSPLHF

d_gene: TRBD2
abundance: NA
j_gene: TRBJ2-1
v_gene: TRBV9
CDR3nt: TGTGCCAGCAGCCCGTCCGCGGGGGGCCTTCTGGAGCAGTTCTTC
CDR3aa: CASSPSAGGLLEQFF

d_gene: NA
abundance: NA
j_gene: TRBJ1-2
v_gene: TRBV28
CDR3nt: TGTGCCAGCAGTTTATCTCTCACAGTGTCGAAAGTCTATGGCTACACCTTC
CDR3aa: CASSLSLTVSKVYGYTF

d_gene: NA
abundance: NA
j_gene: TRBJ2-1
v_gene: TRBV27
CDR3nt: TGTGCCAGCAGTACCCGGGCCTCGAGGATAGAGCAGTTCTTC
CDR3aa: CASSTRASRIEQFF

d_gene: NA
abundance: NA
j_gene: TRBJ2-2
v_gene: TRBV19
CDR3nt: TGTGCCAGTAGTATAGGACAGTTAGTCGGGGAGCTGTTTTTT
CDR3aa: CASSIGQLVGELFF

d_gene: TRBD1
abundance: NA
j_gene: TRBJ1-1
v_gene: TRBV27
CDR3nt: TGTGCCAGCAGTACGACAGGGATAGAAACAACTGAAGCTTTCTTT
CDR3aa: CASSTTGIETTEAFF

d_gene: NA
abundance: NA
j_gene: TRBJ1-2
v_gene: TRBV11-2
CDR3nt: TGTGCCAGCAGCTTAGATCCAGGGACCGGTGGCTACACCTTC
CDR3aa: CASSLDPGTGGYTF

d_gene: NA
abundance: NA
j_gene: TRBJ2-7
v_gene: TRBV18
CDR3nt: TGTGCCAGCTCAGCTAGACTAGTTCACGAGCAGTACTTC
CDR3aa: CASSARLVHEQYF

d_gene: NA
abundance: NA
j_gene: TRBJ2-2
v_gene: TRBV7-9
CDR3nt: TGTGCCAGCAGCTTTGGAGGGCGCAACACCGGGGAGCTGTTTTTT
CDR3aa: CASSFGGRNTGELFF

d_gene: TRBD1
abundance: NA
j_gene: TRBJ1-2
v_gene: TRBV5-1
CDR3nt: TGCGCCAGCAGCGCTAGAGGGGGCGACTACACCTTC
CDR3aa: CASSARGGDYTF

d_gene: NA
abundance: NA
j_gene: TRBJ2-2
v_gene: TRBV5-1
CDR3nt: TGCGCCAGCAGCGCAGGTACGGGGTTCGCGAACACCGGGGAGCTGTTTTTT
CDR3aa: CASSAGTGFANTGELFF

d_gene: NA
abundance: NA
j_gene: TRBJ1-2
v_gene: TRBV5-6
CDR3nt: TGTGCCAGCAGATGGGGGCAGGTCTATGGCTACACCTTC
CDR3aa: CASRWGQVYGYTF

d_gene: NA
abundance: NA
j_gene: TRBJ1-1
v_gene: TRBV3-1/TRBV3-2
CDR3nt: TGTGCCAGCAGCCAGTACACAGGGACTGAAGCTTTCTTT
CDR3aa: CASSQYTGTEAFF

d_gene: NA
abundance: NA
j_gene: TRBJ1-1
v_gene: TRBV6-5
CDR3nt: TGTGCCAGCAGCCGGTCGCAGGACCCTAACACTGAAGCTTTCTTT
CDR3aa: CASSRSQDPNTEAFF

d_gene: NA
abundance: once
j_gene: TRBJ2-1
v_gene: TRBV10-1
CDR3nt: TGCGCCAGCAGTGAGTCGGGAGGAAGCTCCTACAATGAGCAGTTCTTC
CDR3aa: CASSESGGSSYNEQFF

d_gene: NA
abundance: NA
j_gene: TRBJ1-3
v_gene: TRBV3-1/TRBV3-2
CDR3nt: TGTGCCAGCAGCCTGCAGAGCTCTGGAAACACCATATATTTT
CDR3aa: CASSLQSSGNTIYF

d_gene: NA
abundance: NA
j_gene: TRBJ1-5
v_gene: TRBV7-3
CDR3nt: TGTGCCAGCAGCTTAAGAGGGGGTAGCAATCAGCCCCAGCATTTT
CDR3aa: CASSLRGGSNQPQHF

d_gene: TRBD1
abundance: once
j_gene: TRBJ1-2
v_gene: TRBV6-1
CDR3nt: TGTGCCAGCAGTGAGACCGGGACAGGGGGCTGGGGCTACACCTTC
CDR3aa: CASSETGTGGWGYTF

d_gene: NA
abundance: NA
j_gene: TRBJ2-5
v_gene: TRBV24-1
CDR3nt: TGTGCCACCAGTACCCGACCCAGGGGACATACGCAAGAGACCCAGTACTTC
CDR3aa: CATSTRPRGHTQETQYF

d_gene: NA
abundance: NA
j_gene: TRBJ1-2
v_gene: TRBV7-9
CDR3nt: TGTGCCAGCAGCTGGGACTATGGCGACTATGGCTACACCTTC
CDR3aa: CASSWDYGDYGYTF

d_gene: TRBD1
abundance: NA
j_gene: TRBJ1-4
v_gene: TRBV9
CDR3nt: TGTGCCAGCAGCCTAACCCCAGGGGGCGCGGGTGAAAAACTGTTTTTT
CDR3aa: CASSLTPGGAGEKLFF

d_gene: TRBD1
abundance: once
j_gene: TRBJ2-2
v_gene: TRBV19
CDR3nt: TGTGCCAGTAGGAGCCCGGGACAGGGCGGCACCGGGGAGCTGTTTTTT
CDR3aa: CASRSPGQGGTGELFF

d_gene: TRBD2
abundance: NA
j_gene: TRBJ2-7
v_gene: TRBV18
CDR3nt: TGTGCCAGCTCACCCTTTCTAGCGGGACCTGCCTACGAGCAGTACTTC
CDR3aa: CASSPFLAGPAYEQYF

d_gene: NA
abundance: NA
j_gene: TRBJ1-5
v_gene: TRBV10-2
CDR3nt: TGCGCCAGCAGTGAGTCCGGGGGGCCCAATCAGCCCCAGCATTTT
CDR3aa: CASSESGGPNQPQHF

d_gene: NA
abundance: once
j_gene: TRBJ1-1
v_gene: TRBV5-1
CDR3nt: TGCGCCAGCAGGGTAGGGACTGAAGCTTTCTTT
CDR3aa: CASRVGTEAFF

d_gene: TRBD1
abundance: once
j_gene: TRBJ1-1
v_gene: TRBV7-6
CDR3nt: TGTGCCAGCAGCTTAGTTGCCGGGACAGGGGTTATGAACACTGAAGCTTTCTTT
CDR3aa: CASSLVAGTGVMNTEAFF

d_gene: NA
abundance: once
j_gene: TRBJ1-5
v_gene: TRBV28
CDR3nt: TGTGCCAGCAGTCCCCGACAGTTGGGAAATCAGCCCCAGCATTTT
CDR3aa: CASSPRQLGNQPQHF

d_gene: TRBD1
abundance: NA
j_gene: TRBJ1-5
v_gene: TRBV5-6
CDR3nt: TGTGCCAGCAGCTCAGCGCGGGACAGGGGGAGGCAGCCCCAGCATTTT
CDR3aa: CASSSARDRGRQPQHF

d_gene: NA
abundance: NA
j_gene: TRBJ2-7
v_gene: TRBV12-3/TRBV12-4
CDR3nt: TGTGCCAGCAGTTTAGACAGCTCCTACGAGCAGTACTTC
CDR3aa: CASSLDSSYEQYF

d_gene: TRBD2
abundance: once
j_gene: TRBJ2-5
v_gene: TRBV30
CDR3nt: TGTGCCTGGAGTGTCGGGGGGGGTACGGAGACCCAGTACTTC
CDR3aa: CAWSVGGGTETQYF

d_gene: NA
abundance: NA
j_gene: TRBJ1-6
v_gene: TRBV27
CDR3nt: TGTGCCGCCAGCAATGGGAGGGGTAGGTCACCCCTCCACTTT
CDR3aa: CAASNGRGRSPLHF

d_gene: NA
abundance: once
j_gene: TRBJ2-1
v_gene: TRBV2
CDR3nt: TGTGCCAGCAGTGAAGGGGGTGGCGACTCCTACAATGAGCAGTTCTTC
CDR3aa: CASSEGGGDSYNEQFF

d_gene: NA
abundance: NA
j_gene: TRBJ1-2
v_gene: TRBV7-2
CDR3nt: TGTGCCAGCAGCTTAGGCGGTTTGGGGGGCGCGGGTGGCTACACCTTC
CDR3aa: CASSLGGLGGAGGYTF

d_gene: NA
abundance: few
j_gene: TRBJ1-5
v_gene: TRBV27
CDR3nt: TGTGCCAGCAGTTTAGCGGGGAATCAGCCCCAGCATTTT
CDR3aa: CASSLAGNQPQHF

d_gene: NA
abundance: NA
j_gene: TRBJ1-5
v_gene: TRBV10-3
CDR3nt: TGTGCCATCAGTGAGGTCGGGACACTTAATCAGCCCCAGCATTTT
CDR3aa: CAISEVGTLNQPQHF

d_gene: TRBD1
abundance: NA
j_gene: TRBJ2-3
v_gene: TRBV27
CDR3nt: TGTGCCAGCAGTGACAGGGGGCTCGGAGATACGCAGTATTTT
CDR3aa: CASSDRGLGDTQYF

d_gene: NA
abundance: once
j_gene: TRBJ1-2
v_gene: TRBV19
CDR3nt: TGTGCCAGTAGGTCTTCAGGGCGCAATGGCGGCTACACCTTC
CDR3aa: CASRSSGRNGGYTF

d_gene: TRBD1
abundance: NA
j_gene: TRBJ2-7
v_gene: TRBV5-1
CDR3nt: TGCGCCAGCAGCCAACAGGGGTTGGTCTACGAGCAGTACTTC
CDR3aa: CASSQQGLVYEQYF

d_gene: NA
abundance: NA
j_gene: TRBJ2-7
v_gene: TRBV28
CDR3nt: TGTGCCAGCAGGGGTTTTAGGTACGAGCAGTACTTC
CDR3aa: CASRGFRYEQYF

d_gene: NA
abundance: NA
j_gene: TRBJ1-2
v_gene: TRBV19
CDR3nt: TGTGCCAGTACTCCAGAGCTCCAAACCTATGGCTACACCTTC
CDR3aa: CASTPELQTYGYTF